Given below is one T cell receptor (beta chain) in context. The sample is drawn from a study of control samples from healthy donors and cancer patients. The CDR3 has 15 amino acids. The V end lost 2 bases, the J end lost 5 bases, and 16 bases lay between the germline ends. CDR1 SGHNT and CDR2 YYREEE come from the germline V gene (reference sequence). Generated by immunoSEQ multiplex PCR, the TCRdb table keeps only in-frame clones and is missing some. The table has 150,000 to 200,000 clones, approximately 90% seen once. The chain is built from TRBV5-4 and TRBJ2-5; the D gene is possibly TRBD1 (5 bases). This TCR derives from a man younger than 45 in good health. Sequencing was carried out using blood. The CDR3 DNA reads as TGTGCCAGCAGCTTCACAGGCACATTAGGGGAGACCCAGTACTTC. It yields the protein CASSFTGTLGETQYF.